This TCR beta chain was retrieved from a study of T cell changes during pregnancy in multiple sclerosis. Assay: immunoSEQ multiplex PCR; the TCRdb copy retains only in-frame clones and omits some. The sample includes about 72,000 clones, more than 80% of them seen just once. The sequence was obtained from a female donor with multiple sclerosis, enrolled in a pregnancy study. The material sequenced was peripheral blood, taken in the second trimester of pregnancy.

CDR3 residues: CASSLVFSGAYEQYF. Here the CDR3 DNA reads TGTGCCAGCAGCTTAGTTTTTTCGGGAGCCTACGAGCAGTACTTC. The rearrangement uses TRBV7-2 and TRBJ2-7; maybe TRBD2 (6 bases). CDR3 length: 15 residues. Germline values: CDR1 SGHTA, CDR2 FQGNSA. Trimming shortened V by 1 base and J by 2 bases, and 12 bases separated the two germline ends.